Listed below are T cell receptor beta chains from one sample, sequenced in a study of T cells in Graves' hyperthyroidism and ophthalmopathy. TCRdb re-called the multiplex PCR reads through MiXCR, storing one row per CDR3 protein. The repertoire holds over 650,000 distinct CDR3 sequences, with about 17% as singletons. Sequencing input: blood. The origin of the receptors is a man younger than 35 with Graves' hyperthyroidism. Both conserved end residues are part of each CDR3. D genes are given only for firm matches. Some rows have no size entry. The others give once, few or many, or a class for an expanded clone.

TRBJ1-5,-,TRBV6-1,-,CAAHWGPSNQPQHF,TGTGCCGCGCATTGGGGGCCGAGCAATCAGCCCCAGCATTTT
TRBJ2-7,many,TRBV28,TRBD2,CASSYWASGTGEQYF,TGTGCCAGCAGCTACTGGGCTAGCGGGACGGGAGAGCAGTACTTC
TRBJ2-3,many,TRBV11-2,-,CASSLFSFDQTDTQYF,TGTGCCAGCAGCTTATTCTCCTTTGACCAAACAGATACGCAGTATTTT
TRBJ2-5,-,TRBV12-3/TRBV12-4,-,CASSLWSLRGETQYF,TGTGCCAGCAGTTTGTGGAGTCTAAGAGGGGAGACCCAGTACTTC
TRBJ2-7,-,TRBV3-1,TRBD1,CASSQEGTDSYEQYF,TGTGCCAGCAGCCAAGAGGGGACAGACTCCTACGAGCAGTACTTC
TRBJ2-7,many,TRBV18,TRBD1,CASSPKGTGGAGEQYF,TGTGCCAGCTCACCCAAGGGGACAGGGGGCGCGGGAGAGCAGTACTTC
TRBJ2-7,-,TRBV3-1,-,CTSSQGTTYEQYF,TGTACCAGCAGCCAAGGGACGACCTACGAGCAGTACTTC
TRBJ2-7,once,TRBV4-1,TRBD1,CASSPLLGQGDEQYF,TGCGCCAGCAGCCCCCTACTGGGACAGGGGGACGAGCAGTACTTC
TRBJ1-2,few,TRBV20-1,-,CSARSWTVGYTF,TGCAGTGCTAGATCCTGGACAGTTGGCTACACCTTC
TRBJ2-7,few,TRBV28,-,CASRRPRTVEQYF,TGTGCCAGCAGGCGCCCCCGGACGGTCGAGCAGTACTTC
TRBJ1-4,-,TRBV7-8,-,CASSLGPGTHEKLFF,TGTGCCAGCAGCTTAGGGCCGGGGACCCATGAAAAACTGTTTTTT
TRBJ2-1,many,TRBV6-2/TRBV6-3,TRBD2,CATTRLAGVNEQFF,TGTGCCACTACAAGACTAGCGGGAGTTAATGAGCAGTTCTTC
TRBJ2-2,-,TRBV2,TRBD1,CASSGRPGGTGELFF,TGTGCCAGCAGTGGTCGGCCAGGGGGAACCGGGGAGCTGTTTTTT
TRBJ2-7,-,TRBV7-3,-,CASSLMPLRNSYEQYF,TGTGCCAGCAGCTTAATGCCACTAAGGAACTCCTACGAGCAGTACTTC
TRBJ1-1,many,TRBV6-1,-,CASTSGVGGTEAFF,TGTGCCAGCACCAGTGGGGTCGGTGGCACTGAAGCTTTCTTT
TRBJ2-3,many,TRBV18,TRBD1,CASSPDRGTDTQYF,TGTGCCAGCAGCCCGGACAGGGGAACAGATACGCAGTATTTT
TRBJ2-3,-,TRBV25-1,-,CASSDDSSTDTQYF,TGTGCCAGCAGTGATGATTCTAGCACAGATACGCAGTATTTT
TRBJ2-7,-,TRBV20-1,-,CSARDRAAATYEQYF,TGCAGTGCTAGAGATAGGGCAGCCGCCACCTACGAGCAGTACTTC
TRBJ2-7,many,TRBV28,-,CASSSPGQNYEQYF,TGTGCCAGCAGTTCCCCGGGACAAAACTACGAGCAGTACTTC
TRBJ1-6,-,TRBV6-1,TRBD1,CASSVQGGTDSPLHF,TGTGCCAGCAGTGTGCAGGGGGGAACGGATTCACCCCTCCACTTT
TRBJ1-5,few,TRBV29-1,-,CSVGAEGNQPQHF,TGCAGCGTTGGGGCGGAGGGCAATCAGCCCCAGCATTTT
TRBJ2-5,few,TRBV20-1,-,CSARDPPQETQYF,TGCAGTGCTAGAGACCCTCCACAAGAGACCCAGTACTTC
TRBJ1-5,many,TRBV12-3/TRBV12-4,-,CASSLSGNQPQHF,TGTGCCAGCAGCCTCTCCGGCAATCAGCCCCAGCATTTT
TRBJ2-7,-,TRBV20-1,-,CSAREGVGYTYEQYF,TGCAGTGCTAGAGAGGGTGTCGGCTATACCTACGAGCAGTACTTC
TRBJ2-2,-,TRBV13,-,CASSSKQGRLTANTGELFF,TGTGCCAGCAGCTCAAAACAGGGGAGGCTGACGGCGAACACCGGGGAGCTGTTTTTT
TRBJ2-5,-,TRBV20-1,TRBD1,CSARRDGQGRETQYF,TGCAGTGCTAGAAGGGACGGACAGGGGAGGGAGACCCAGTACTTC
TRBJ2-2,few,TRBV6-1,-,CASPGGANTGELFF,TGTGCCAGCCCGGGCGGGGCGAACACCGGGGAGCTGTTTTTT
TRBJ2-1,-,TRBV5-1,TRBD2,CASSSGNIWNEQFF,TGCGCCAGCAGCAGCGGGAACATCTGGAATGAGCAGTTCTTC
TRBJ2-5,many,TRBV30,TRBD1,CAWSLGTGSQETQYF,TGTGCCTGGAGCCTCGGGACAGGCAGCCAAGAGACCCAGTACTTC
TRBJ2-7,-,TRBV15,-,CATSREKQDAYEQYF,TGTGCCACCAGCAGAGAAAAACAGGATGCCTACGAGCAGTACTTC
TRBJ2-7,-,TRBV19,TRBD2,CASSQRTSGGEQYF,TGTGCCAGTAGCCAGAGGACTAGCGGGGGCGAGCAGTACTTC
TRBJ2-3,-,TRBV10-3,TRBD2,CATRLAGGWDTQYF,TGTGCCACCAGACTAGCGGGAGGCTGGGATACGCAGTATTTT
TRBJ2-3,few,TRBV6-1,TRBD2,CASNDGGDTQYF,TGTGCCAGCAACGACGGGGGGGATACGCAGTATTTT
TRBJ2-5,many,TRBV20-1,-,CSARAEGGGETQYF,TGCAGTGCTAGGGCAGAGGGGGGCGGGGAGACCCAGTACTTC
TRBJ1-5,many,TRBV18,-,CASSPVGESNQPQHF,TGTGCCAGCTCACCGGTAGGGGAGAGCAATCAGCCCCAGCATTTT
TRBJ2-5,few,TRBV6-2/TRBV6-3,TRBD2,CASTTSVETQYF,TGTGCCAGCACTACTAGCGTAGAGACCCAGTACTTC
TRBJ1-2,-,TRBV6-1,-,CASTPTAHYGYTF,TGTGCCAGCACCCCCACAGCCCACTATGGCTACACCTTC
TRBJ2-1,many,TRBV7-2,-,CASSLVTSNEQFF,TGTGCCAGCAGCTTAGTTACCAGCAATGAGCAGTTCTTC
TRBJ1-3,-,TRBV18,TRBD1,CASSQGQPSGNTIYF,TGTGCCAGCTCACAGGGACAGCCCTCTGGAAACACCATATATTTT
TRBJ2-7,many,TRBV20-1,TRBD1,CSPHRTGSYEQYF,TGCAGTCCTCATAGGACAGGGAGCTACGAGCAGTACTTC
TRBJ2-4,many,TRBV28,-,CASSIETNIQYF,TGTGCCAGCAGTATTGAGACGAACATTCAGTACTTC
TRBJ1-2,many,TRBV28,-,CASTLGVAVDGYTF,TGTGCCAGCACTCTGGGAGTGGCGGTGGACGGCTACACCTTC
TRBJ2-7,-,TRBV20-1,-,CSAVTPESSYEQYF,TGCAGTGCTGTAACCCCGGAGAGCTCCTACGAGCAGTACTTC
TRBJ1-1,many,TRBV20-1,-,CSAREQGIGTEAFF,TGCAGTGCTAGAGAACAGGGAATAGGCACTGAAGCTTTCTTT
TRBJ1-1,many,TRBV20-1,TRBD1,CSARDLMTGQNTEAFF,TGCAGTGCTAGAGATCTGATGACAGGGCAGAACACTGAAGCTTTCTTT
TRBJ1-5,-,TRBV19,-,CASSIVFGGGPDQPQHF,TGTGCCAGTAGTATAGTTTTCGGTGGGGGGCCTGATCAGCCCCAGCATTTT
TRBJ1-2,-,TRBV24-1,-,CATSEGRGGYTF,TGTGCCACCAGTGAGGGCCGTGGTGGCTACACCTTC
TRBJ2-7,-,TRBV12-3/TRBV12-4,TRBD2,CASSLGGRAGEQYF,TGTGCCAGCAGTTTGGGAGGGAGGGCGGGGGAGCAGTACTTC
TRBJ2-5,many,TRBV28,-,CASSTTQVRTQYF,TGTGCCAGCAGCACGACTCAAGTTAGGACCCAGTACTTC
TRBJ2-5,many,TRBV12-3/TRBV12-4,-,CASSLDSQTQYF,TGTGCCAGCAGTTTGGACAGCCAGACCCAGTACTTC
TRBJ1-1,-,TRBV4-2,-,CASSQDRVGTEAFF,TGTGCCAGCAGCCAAGATAGGGTCGGGACTGAAGCTTTCTTT
TRBJ2-1,many,TRBV29-1,TRBD2,CSVGRRENNNEQFF,TGCAGCGTTGGGAGGCGGGAGAACAACAATGAGCAGTTCTTC
TRBJ2-1,many,TRBV28,TRBD2,CATGLAGGKRAGEQFF,TGTGCAACTGGGCTAGCGGGAGGAAAAAGGGCGGGGGAGCAGTTCTTC
TRBJ1-6,few,TRBV2,TRBD1,CASNLDRNNSPLHF,TGTGCCAGCAACCTGGACAGGAATAATTCACCCCTCCACTTT
TRBJ1-5,few,TRBV19,-,CASSLLGGVNQPQHF,TGTGCCAGTAGCCTCCTAGGCGGGGTTAATCAGCCCCAGCATTTT
TRBJ1-2,once,TRBV14,-,CASSQDLGGYNYGYTF,TGTGCCAGCAGCCAAGATCTAGGGGGGTACAACTATGGCTACACCTTC
TRBJ2-1,-,TRBV2,TRBD2,CASSDGLEGEQFF,TGTGCCAGCAGTGATGGACTAGAGGGTGAGCAGTTCTTC
TRBJ2-5,many,TRBV28,TRBD1,CASSSIWGTAIQETQYF,TGTGCCAGCAGTTCAATATGGGGGACAGCTATACAAGAGACCCAGTACTTC
TRBJ2-2,many,TRBV11-2,-,CASSLRAANTGELFF,TGTGCCAGCAGCTTACGAGCGGCGAACACCGGGGAGCTGTTTTTT